This TCR beta chain derives from a study of T cells in localized non-small cell lung cancer. Study-level findings and limits: Longer survival (overall) was linked to higher T cell density in blood.

CDR3 length: 13 residues. Trimming stripped 5 bases from V and 1 base from J, with 9 bases between. CDR1 is KGHSH and CDR2 is LQKENI in the germline V gene. A remark on this clone: Its antigen is as yet unknown.

Sequencing used immunoSEQ multiplex PCR; TCRdb keeps in-frame clones, though not all of them. The data contain 20,000 to 30,000 clones, approximately 86% of them singletons. The V gene is TRBV18, the J gene TRBJ2-7; perhaps TRBD2 as D (6 bases). This specimen consisted of peripheral blood, obtained before any cancer treatment. The source of this sequence is a female donor at least 60 years old with stage I lung adenocarcinoma. DNA of the CDR3: TGTGCCAGCTCATCGGGACTTTCCTACGAGCAGTACTTC. It yields the protein CASSSGLSYEQYF.